The 22 T cell receptor beta chains given below trace back to one sample, sequenced in a study of OX40 agonist ivuxolimab in advanced cancers. Clones were sequenced by immunoSEQ multiplex PCR, and TCRdb holds only the in-frame ones, with some missing. The table lists tens of thousands of clones, roughly 82% of them singletons. Specimen: CD4+ or CD8+ T cells sorted from blood, collected in a trial of the OX40 agonist ivuxolimab. The receptor source for this set is an adult with an advanced solid tumor such as melanoma, head and neck, liver or kidney cancer.

V is TRBV19 and J is TRBJ2-5; 8 bases are shared with TRBD1. The CDR3 loop spans 15 amino acids. V was clipped by 8 bases and J by 4 bases; unmatched bases: 12. The germline V gene has CDR1 LNHDA and CDR2 SQIVND (reference sequence). The CDR3 nucleotides read TGTGCCAGTTCTCAGGTTGGACAGGGTGGAGAGACCCAGTACTTC. This sequence encodes CASSQVGQGGETQYF. Using reference TRBV19 and TRBJ2-5 for the parts outside the CDR3, the full variable domain is DGGITQSPKYLFRKEGQNVTLSCEQNLNHDAMYWYRQDPGQGLRLIYYSQIVNDFQKGDIAEGYSVSREKKESFPLTVTSAQKNPTAFYLCASSQVGQGGETQYFGPGTRLLVL.

The V and J genes are TRBV5-1 and TRBJ2-7; 9 nucleotides match TRBD1. The CDR3 sequence is 15 residues long. Germline loops: CDR1 SGHRS, CDR2 YFSETQ. Losses at the gene ends were 3 bases for V and 5 bases for J; bases not matched to a gene: 9. In DNA form, the CDR3 reads TGCGCCAGCAGCTCACGGGGACAGGGAGTCGACGAGCAGTACTTC. The encoded protein is CASSSRGQGVDEQYF.

Here the CDR3 reads CASSAPASGSRSEKLFF. CDR3 sequence (DNA): TGTGCCAGCAGCGCACCCGCTTCCGGGTCCAGGAGCGAAAAACTGTTTTTT. This chain joins TRBV11-2 and TRBJ1-4; D remains ambiguous. V dropped 5 bases and J dropped 8 bases, with 24 bases sitting between them. Germline V gene data show CDR1 as SGHAT and CDR2 as FQNNGV. The CDR3 runs 17 residues.

This rearrangement joins TRBV21-1 to TRBJ2-7. TRBV21-1 is shown as a pseudogene. The CDR3 runs to 13 residues. CDR3 nucleotide sequence: TGTGCCAGCGGGATAAGCGTAGCCTACGAGCAGTACTTC. It translates to CASGISVAYEQYF.

This sequence joins TRBV4-2 and TRBJ2-3; 12 bases are shared with TRBD2. CDR3 length: 17 amino acids. After removal of 1 base from V and 2 bases from J, the junction contained 4 bases not matched to a gene. Looked up from germline, CDR1 is LGHNA and CDR2 is YNFKEQ. The CDR3 is CASSQATSGRNTDTQYF. The CDR3 DNA follows: TGTGCCAGCAGCCAAGCAACTAGCGGGAGGAACACAGATACGCAGTATTTT.

This sequence joins TRBV4-3 and TRBJ1-2; 9 nucleotides line up with TRBD1. This CDR3 has 17 amino acids. V lost 0 bases, J lost 8 bases, and 13 bases stayed unmatched. Germline CDR1 and CDR2: LGHNA and YSLEER. CDR3 in amino acids: CASSQDGGTGMQLGYTF. CDR3 coding DNA: TGCGCCAGCAGCCAAGATGGCGGGACAGGGATGCAGTTAGGCTACACCTTC.

The gene calls are TRBV7-2 and TRBJ2-4; D ambiguous. Trimming removed 7 bases at V and 6 bases at J, with 13 bases between. The germline V gene encodes CDR1 SGHTA and CDR2 FQGNSA. This CDR3 region has 13 residues. The CDR3 region has the DNA TGTGCCAGCACCCCCGACCCGCTAAACATTCAGTACTTC. It translates to CASTPDPLNIQYF. The full variable domain, with the rest looked up from reference TRBV7-2 and TRBJ2-4, is GAGVSQSPSNKVTEKGKDVELRCDPISGHTALYWYRQSLGQGLEFLIYFQGNSAPDKSGLPSDRFSAERTGGSVSTLTIQRTQQEDSAVYLCASTPDPLNIQYFGAGTRLSVL.

This chain joins TRBV15 and TRBJ1-5; D is unclear. Germline assignment: CDR1 LNHNV and CDR2 YYDKDF (reference sequence). This CDR3 has 15 amino acids. The V end was cut by 0 bases, the J end by 5 bases, with 11 bases between. In nucleotides, the CDR3 is TGTGCCACCAGCAGAGATCTCGGAGGCCATCAGCCCCAGCATTTT. The encoded protein is CATSRDLGGHQPQHF.

This clone came up a few times. This chain uses TRBV5-8 with TRBJ1-5; D not resolved. The CDR3 consists of 12 residues. With 0 bases removed from V and 6 bases from J, the gap between germline ends came to 4 bases. Germline-derived CDR1 and CDR2 are SGHTS and YDEGEE. CDR3 protein: CASSLVAQPQHF. In nucleotides, the CDR3 is TGTGCCAGCAGCTTGGTGGCTCAGCCCCAGCATTTT.

The CDR3 loop reads CASRIRQGAREQYV. In DNA form, the CDR3 reads TGTGCCAGCAGGATCCGACAGGGGGCCAGGGAGCAGTACGTC. V gene TRBV7-9 combines with J gene TRBJ2-7; 10 bases are shared with TRBD1. V lost 6 bases, J lost 7 bases, and 9 bases stayed unmatched. The CDR3 length is 14 residues. CDR1 and CDR2 from the germline V gene are SEHNR and FQNEAQ (reference sequence).

This sequence joins TRBV5-6 and TRBJ2-2; D call uncertain. This CDR3 spans 15 amino acids. From germline, CDR1 is SGHDT and CDR2 YYEEEE. Trimming took off 0 bases at V and 0 bases at J, with 6 bases between the two ends. The CDR3 spells CASSLVDANTGELFF. CDR3 coding DNA: TGTGCCAGCAGCTTGGTCGATGCGAACACCGGGGAGCTGTTTTTT.

This clone was counted between two and nine times. The rearrangement joins TRBV11-2 to TRBJ2-1; maybe TRBD1 (6 bases). The CDR3 runs 15 residues. V lost 0 bases to trimming and J lost 1 base, with 7 bases between them. From germline, CDR1 is SGHAT and CDR2 FQNNGV. The CDR3 protein is CASSLDQGSYNEQFF. CDR3 in DNA: TGTGCCAGCAGCTTAGATCAGGGGTCCTACAATGAGCAGTTCTTC. The complete variable domain, with remaining parts taken from reference TRBV11-2 and TRBJ2-1, reads EAGVAQSPRYKIIEKRQSVAFWCNPISGHATLYWYQQILGQGPKLLIQFQNNGVVDDSQLPKDRFSAERLKGVDSTLKIQPAKLEDSAVYLCASSLDQGSYNEQFFGPGTRLTVL.

This sequence joins TRBV2 and TRBJ1-5, with no clear D. Germline V CDR1 and CDR2: SNHLY, FYNNEI. Trimming took off 6 bases at V and 6 bases at J, with 9 bases between the two ends. There are 12 residues in the CDR3. The DNA for the CDR3 is TGTGCCAGCAGGGGTGGGTCTCAGCCCCAGCATTTT. Translated: CASRGGSQPQHF.

This rearrangement joins TRBV6-5 to TRBJ2-7, with 11 bases aligning to TRBD1. Germline V gives CDR1 MNHEY, CDR2 SVGAGI. The V segment lost 5 bases and the J segment 4 bases; nucleotides outside the gene matches: 1. The CDR3 runs to 13 residues. CDR3 in amino acids: CASSRDRGYEQYF. The CDR3, as DNA: TGTGCCAGCAGTCGGGACAGGGGGTACGAGCAGTACTTC.

This chain connects TRBV7-9 to TRBJ2-3; D is perhaps TRBD2 (6 bases). The CDR3 sequence is 13 residues long. The V gene lost 3 bases and the J gene lost 5 bases, with 9 bases spanning the gap. Germline V gene data show CDR1 as SEHNR and CDR2 as FQNEAQ (reference sequence). The CDR3 region is CASSLWGEDTQYF. The CDR3 bases are TGTGCCAGCAGCTTGTGGGGGGAAGATACGCAGTATTTT. The whole variable domain, remainder taken from reference TRBV7-9 and TRBJ2-3, is DTGVSQNPRHKITKRGQNVTFRCDPISEHNRLYWYRQTLGQGPEFLTYFQNEAQLEKSRLLSDRFSAERPKGSFSTLEIQRTEQGDSAMYLCASSLWGEDTQYFGPGTRLTVL.

This clone was counted only a few times. The DNA of the CDR3 is TGCAGCGTTCAATCGCGGCCGATGGAAAACATTCAGTACTTC. Its translation is CSVQSRPMENIQYF. V and J are TRBV29-1 and TRBJ2-4; no definite D call. The CDR3 has 14 amino acids. V lost 5 bases and J lost 5, with 16 bases in between. The V gene's germline CDR1 is SQVTM and CDR2 ANQGSEA.

CDR3: CASSEGNFGYTEAFF. The CDR3 DNA follows: TGTGCCAGCAGTGAAGGGAATTTTGGGTACACTGAAGCTTTCTTT. This chain links TRBV6-1 with TRBJ1-1; D not certain. V lost 1 base and J 3 bases, leaving 12 bases between the germline ends. Germline-derived CDR1 and CDR2 are MNHNS and SASEGT. CDR3 length: 15 amino acids.

The J gene is TRBJ2-5, the V gene TRBV28; 11 positions match TRBD2. Per germline, CDR1 MDHEN and CDR2 SYDVKM. This CDR3 is 15 amino acids long. V was pared by 8 bases and J by 2 bases, with 7 bases of the junction left unmatched. Here the CDR3 reads CASLQTSGAQETQYF. The DNA for the CDR3 is TGTGCCAGCCTGCAGACTAGCGGGGCTCAAGAGACCCAGTACTTC.

This chain uses TRBV11-2 with TRBJ2-2; no clear D gene. This CDR3 has 13 residues. V lost 3 bases and J 4 bases, leaving 6 bases between the germline ends. The germline V gene has CDR1 SGHAT and CDR2 FQNNGV. CDR3 bases: TGTGCCAGCAGCTTGGCTCGCACCGGGGAGCTGTTTTTT. The encoded protein is CASSLARTGELFF.

V gene TRBV5-4 combines with J gene TRBJ2-7; D perhaps matches TRBD2 (7 bases). Germline CDR1 and CDR2: SGHNT and YYREEE (reference sequence). The length of the CDR3 is 14 residues. V was cut by 5 bases and J by 3 bases, with 15 bases left in between. In nucleotides, the CDR3 is TGTGCCAGCAGGGGGGAGGGGGAACTCTACGAGCAGTACGTC. Translated, it gives CASRGEGELYEQYV.

The CDR3 coding sequence is TGCGCCAGCCTTAGGGATTACACAGATACGCAGTATTTT. This translates into CASLRDYTDTQYF. This chain links TRBV5-1 with TRBJ2-3; D unclear. This CDR3 is built from 13 residues. Trimming cost V 7 bases and J 2 bases, with 11 bases left between them. The germline CDR1 and CDR2 sequences are SGHRS and YFSETQ.

This chain links TRBV18 with TRBJ2-7, with unresolved D. V lost 3 bases, J lost 3 bases, and 15 bases lay in between. The CDR3 loop spans 15 amino acids. Germline values: CDR1 KGHSH, CDR2 LQKENI. DNA for the CDR3: TGTGCCAGCTCACCCTCTTTTGGACCGAACTACGAGCAGTACGTC. It yields the protein CASSPSFGPNYEQYV.